The T cell receptor beta chain described here comes from a study of radiotherapy plus CTLA-4 blockade in lung cancer. The protocol was immunoSEQ multiplex PCR, while the TCRdb copy is restricted to in-frame clones and leaves out a portion. The table includes 26,000 or so clones, around 79% detected once. This CDR3 region has 13 residues. Trimming cost V 3 bases and J 4 bases, with 9 bases left between them. CDR1 SGHTA and CDR2 FQGNSA come from the germline V gene. This clone has only a few counts. The sequencing used peripheral blood, collected from a patient treated with radiotherapy plus ipilimumab. J is TRBJ1-1 and V is TRBV7-2; D gene ambiguous. The TCR sequence derives from a human donor with non-small cell lung cancer who had stable disease on radiotherapy plus ipilimumab. The CDR3 sequence: CASSFRAPTEAFF. The CDR3 region has the DNA TGTGCCAGCAGCTTTCGGGCGCCCACTGAAGCTTTCTTT.